This T cell receptor (beta chain) was recovered during a study of CD8 T cells in ankylosing spondylitis. A quantitative 5'-RACE method, one with molecular barcodes, was used to make TCR beta libraries. TCRdb re-called the 5' RACE reads through MiXCR, storing one row per CDR3 protein. The sample contains fewer than 350,000 distinct CDR3 sequences, 11% of which appear only once. This CDR3 has 15 residues. Germline values: CDR1 DFQATT, CDR2 SNEGSKA (reference sequence). Deletions cut 0 bases from V and 2 bases from J, with 8 bases between. Source material: blood, either unsorted or a sorted T cell fraction (not recorded which). The source of this sequence is a female donor with ankylosing spondylitis or in good health (not recorded which). The gene calls are TRBV20-1 and TRBJ2-6; D call uncertain. The CDR3 nucleotides read TGCAGTGCTAGAGATCCAGAAACTGGGGCCAACGTCCTGACTTTC. Translation: CSARDPETGANVLTF.